The 18 T cell receptor beta chains below all came from one sample that was sequenced in a study of blood T cell repertoires in COVID-19. Profiling relied on immunoSEQ multiplex PCR, and the TCRdb table lists in-frame clones only, not all of them. The repertoire has approximately 160,000 clones, 81% of them found once; the top ten carry approximately 9.9%. The specimen was peripheral blood. Every receptor here comes from a man aged 55-75 years with active or convalescent COVID-19.

This rearrangement joins TRBV7-9 to TRBJ2-2, with unresolved D. The CDR3 totals 12 residues. CDR1 SEHNR and CDR2 FQNEAQ come from the germline V gene (reference sequence). Trimming left V 6 bases short and J 5 bases short, with 7 bases between. CDR3 sequence (DNA): TGTGCCAGCAGGGAGAGTACCGGGGAGCTGTTTTTT. Its protein product is CASRESTGELFF. Supplemented by reference TRBV7-9 and TRBJ2-2, the full variable domain reads DTGVSQNPRHKITKRGQNVTFRCDPISEHNRLYWYRQTLGQGPEFLTYFQNEAQLEKSRLLSDRFSAERPKGSFSTLEIQRTEQGDSAMYLCASRESTGELFFGEGSRLTVL.

The V gene is TRBV7-9, the J gene TRBJ1-2; the D gene is possibly TRBD1 (6 bases). The V gene's germline CDR1 is SEHNR and CDR2 FQNEAQ (reference sequence). Trimming took off 5 bases at V and 0 bases at J, with 13 bases between the two ends. This CDR3 has 15 amino acids. CDR3 sequence reads: CASSPDRTANYGYTF. Here the CDR3 DNA reads TGTGCCAGCAGCCCCGACAGGACAGCTAACTATGGCTACACCTTC.

The chain combines TRBV9 with TRBJ2-7; D might be TRBD1 (5 bases). The CDR3 loop spans 12 amino acids. The V end lost 2 bases, the J end lost 3 bases, and 6 bases lay between the germline ends. Germline V CDR1 and CDR2: SGDLS, YYNGEE. The DNA for the CDR3 is TGTGCCAGCAGCGTGACAGACTACGAGCAGTACTTC. Translated: CASSVTDYEQYF. Using reference TRBV9 and TRBJ2-7 for the parts outside the CDR3, the full variable domain is DSGVTQTPKHLITATGQRVTLRCSPRSGDLSVYWYQQSLDQGLQFLIQYYNGEERAKGNILERFSAQQFPDLHSELNLSSLELGDSALYFCASSVTDYEQYFGPGTRLTVT.

The rearrangement uses TRBV7-6 and TRBJ2-2; D not certain. Trimming shortened V by 1 base and J by 8 bases, and 5 bases separated the two germline ends. Germline V gives CDR1 SGHVS, CDR2 FNYEAQ. The CDR3 loop spans 12 amino acids. The CDR3 loop is CASSLGRGELFF. The DNA of the CDR3 is TGTGCCAGCAGCTTAGGGCGGGGGGAGCTGTTTTTT.

This clone was detected once. The genes are TRBV2 and TRBJ2-5, with D possibly matching TRBD2 (6 bases). V lost 6 bases, J lost 0 bases, and 23 bases lay in between. This CDR3 spans 18 amino acids. Germline-derived CDR1 and CDR2 are SNHLY and FYNNEI. CDR3: CASRPGAGGTLYQETQYF. For the CDR3, the DNA is TGTGCCAGCAGGCCCGGGGCGGGCGGGACCTTGTACCAAGAGACCCAGTACTTC.

Here the CDR3 reads CASSPVGRGSYEQYF. CDR3 in DNA: TGTGCCAGCAGCCCCGTAGGTAGAGGCTCCTACGAGCAGTACTTC. The J gene is TRBJ2-7, the V gene TRBV6-5; no definite D call. V was shortened by 6 bases and J by 0 bases, with 15 bases between the two germline ends. Germline loops: CDR1 MNHEY, CDR2 SVGAGI. CDR3 length equals 15 residues.

V is TRBV28 and J is TRBJ2-1; TRBD2 agrees at 14 bases. The CDR3 loop spans 16 amino acids. With 4 bases clipped from V and 9 bases from J, the junction kept 8 bases outside the gene matches. CDR1 and CDR2 (germline): MDHEN, SYDVKM. Written as DNA, the CDR3 is TGTGCCAGCAGTTCCCCCGGGACTAGCGGGAGCGCTGAGCAGTTCTTC. This sequence encodes CASSSPGTSGSAEQFF.

The chain has TRBV7-9 and TRBJ2-3; 11 nucleotides line up with TRBD2. The ends lost 2 bases at V and 5 bases at J; junction bases unmatched: 6. Per the germline V gene, CDR1 is SEHNR and CDR2 is FQNEAQ (reference sequence). The CDR3 is 16 residues long. CDR3 nucleotides: TGTGCCAGCAGCTTATTAGCGGGGGGGCCAATAGATACGCAGTATTTT. Translating gives CASSLLAGGPIDTQYF. The whole variable domain, filled in from reference TRBV7-9 and TRBJ2-3, reads DTGVSQNPRHKITKRGQNVTFRCDPISEHNRLYWYRQTLGQGPEFLTYFQNEAQLEKSRLLSDRFSAERPKGSFSTLEIQRTEQGDSAMYLCASSLLAGGPIDTQYFGPGTRLTVL.

The chain carries TRBV7-2 and TRBJ1-1, with TRBD1 identical over 9 bases. Germline V gives CDR1 SGHTA, CDR2 FQGNSA. V dropped 1 base and J dropped 4; count of bases not matched to a gene: 10. This CDR3 contains 17 residues. The CDR3 reads CASSLGLTGGGGTEAFF. Here the CDR3 DNA reads TGTGCCAGCAGCTTAGGGTTGACAGGGGGAGGGGGCACTGAAGCTTTCTTT.

The CDR3, as DNA: TGTGCCAGCAGCCAGGGACAGGTGGAGGCTGGCTACACCTTC. Amino acid sequence: CASSQGQVEAGYTF. V usage is TRBV4-2 and J usage is TRBJ1-2, with TRBD1 identical over 8 bases. This CDR3 spans 14 amino acids. The V gene end was trimmed by 3 bases and the J gene end by 7 bases; junction bases not matched to a gene: 7. Germline V lookup: CDR1 LGHNA, CDR2 YNFKEQ.

Only one count was recorded for this clone. V usage is TRBV19 and J usage is TRBJ1-6, with TRBD1 matching 8 bases. After removal of 3 bases from V and 7 bases from J, the junction contained 5 bases not matched to a gene. Germline V gene lookup returns CDR1 LNHDA and CDR2 SQIVND (reference sequence). This CDR3 comprises 15 residues. The CDR3 DNA is TGTGCCAGTAGTATGACAGGGGCCGGAAATTCACCCCTCCACTTT. Its translation: CASSMTGAGNSPLHF.

The gene calls are TRBV6-5 and TRBJ1-4, with TRBD1 matching over 8 bases. V was clipped by 5 bases and J by 13 bases; unmatched bases: 9. The germline CDR1 and CDR2 sequences are MNHEY and SVGAGI. The length of the CDR3 is 13 residues. The CDR3 bases are TGTGCCAGCAGTAGACCCGGGACAGGAGGACTGTTTTTT. It yields the protein CASSRPGTGGLFF.

This sequence joins TRBV28 and TRBJ1-1; 7 nucleotides match TRBD1. From germline, CDR1 is MDHEN and CDR2 SYDVKM. The CDR3 spans 15 residues. V shed 5 bases, J shed 1 base, and the junction held 7 bases outside the gene matches. CDR3 nucleotides: TGTGCCAGCAGTACAAATAGACAGGGGAACACTGAAGCTTTCTTT. It translates to CASSTNRQGNTEAFF.

In this sample, this clone turned up a few times. This chain uses TRBV6-5 with TRBJ2-2, with TRBD1 matching 9 bases. V was clipped by 6 bases and J by 2 bases; unmatched bases: 1. Germline CDR1 reads MNHEY; CDR2 reads SVGAGI. The CDR3 contains 14 residues. The CDR3 region is CASRGQGNTGELFF. The CDR3 DNA is TGTGCCAGCAGGGGACAGGGTAACACCGGGGAGCTGTTTTTT.

This chain links TRBV11-2 with TRBJ1-2, with 7 nucleotides matching TRBD1. The trim removed 5 bases at V and 5 bases at J, leaving 8 bases unmatched. Germline assignment: CDR1 SGHAT and CDR2 FQNNGV. This CDR3 contains 14 residues. The CDR3 spells CASSRDSMAYGYTF. In DNA form, the CDR3 reads TGTGCCAGCAGCCGGGACAGTATGGCGTATGGCTACACCTTC.

The genes are TRBV19 and TRBJ2-1; 7 nucleotides line up with TRBD1. V dropped 3 bases and J dropped 8; count of bases not matched to a gene: 10. The V gene's germline CDR1 is LNHDA and CDR2 SQIVND (reference sequence). This CDR3 region has 15 residues. The CDR3 sequence is CASSILTGTIHEQFF. The CDR3 DNA reads TGTGCCAGTAGTATCTTGACAGGGACAATCCATGAGCAGTTCTTC. Full variable domain (rest looked up from reference TRBV19 and TRBJ2-1): DGGITQSPKYLFRKEGQNVTLSCEQNLNHDAMYWYRQDPGQGLRLIYYSQIVNDFQKGDIAEGYSVSREKKESFPLTVTSAQKNPTAFYLCASSILTGTIHEQFFGPGTRLTVL.

The chain carries TRBV23-1 and TRBJ2-7; D is perhaps TRBD1 (5 bases). TRBV23-1 qualifies as an ORF whose function is uncertain. Trimming removed 0 bases from V and 3 bases from J, with 18 bases in between. The CDR3 has 17 amino acids. CDR3 nucleotides: TGCGCCAGCAGTCAATCCCTACAGACAGAGACTTACTACGAGCAGTACTTC. It encodes CASSQSLQTETYYEQYF.

The CDR3 DNA reads TGTGCCAGCAGCCTATATAGCGGAGATACGCAGTATTTT. Amino acids: CASSLYSGDTQYF. This chain connects TRBV11-2 to TRBJ2-3, with a weak D call TRBD2 (6 bases). This CDR3 is built from 13 residues. V was shortened by 5 bases and J by 5 bases, with 11 bases between the two germline ends. The germline CDR1 and CDR2 sequences are SGHAT and FQNNGV.